This is a list of T cell receptor beta chains from one sample in a study of blood T cell repertoires in COVID-19. Using immunoSEQ multiplex PCR, the repertoire was profiled, and TCRdb retains in-frame clones only, with some absent. This table holds tens of thousands of clones, around 80% found once. Input material: peripheral blood. Receptor source: a woman over 75 with active or convalescent COVID-19. CDR3s include the opening cysteine and the closing phenylalanine or tryptophan. Fields, in order: CDR3 length, J gene, clone size, V gene, D gene, CDR3 DNA, CDR3 protein. The D gene is left open where the match is weak. Clone size is given for some rows only: seen once, a few or many times, or a class if the clone is expanded.

length: 16; J: TRBJ2-1; size: -; V: TRBV5-1; D: TRBD2; DNA: TGCGCCAGCAGCTTACCCGGGACTAGCGGGGGCGGTGAGCAGTTCTTC; CDR3: CASSLPGTSGGGEQFF
length: 13; J: TRBJ2-7; size: few; V: TRBV7-9; D: TRBD1; DNA: TGTGCCAGCAGCCGGACAGGGAGAGACGAGCAGTACTTC; CDR3: CASSRTGRDEQYF
length: 14; J: TRBJ2-7; size: -; V: TRBV28; D: TRBD1; DNA: TGTGCCAGCAGTTCCGGGACAGGCCTCTACGAGCAGTACTTC; CDR3: CASSSGTGLYEQYF
length: 15; J: TRBJ2-2; size: -; V: TRBV24-1; D: TRBD1; DNA: TGTGCCACCAGTGATTGGGCAGGGGGAAAGGGGGAGCTGTTTTTT; CDR3: CATSDWAGGKGELFF
length: 15; J: TRBJ2-1; size: -; V: TRBV5-1; D: TRBD2; DNA: TGCGCCAGCAGCTCTACTAGCGGCTCCTACAATGAGCAGTTCTTC; CDR3: CASSSTSGSYNEQFF
length: 16; J: TRBJ1-3; size: -; V: TRBV14; D: -; DNA: TGTGCCAGCAGCCTTCCTGGTGCAAATCGGGGAAACACCATATATTTT; CDR3: CASSLPGANRGNTIYF
length: 15; J: TRBJ1-4; size: -; V: TRBV7-6; D: -; DNA: TGTGCCAGCAGCCCCTTTGCAGTCTCTAATGAAAAACTGTTTTTT; CDR3: CASSPFAVSNEKLFF
length: 16; J: TRBJ1-5; size: few; V: TRBV28; D: TRBD1; DNA: TGTGCCAGCAGGAACCCCGGACAGGGCATCAATCAGCCCCAGCATTTT; CDR3: CASRNPGQGINQPQHF
length: 15; J: TRBJ1-1; size: -; V: TRBV30; D: -; DNA: TGTGCCTGGAGTGTACGGGCGGGGCAGAACACTGAAGCTTTCTTT; CDR3: CAWSVRAGQNTEAFF
length: 15; J: TRBJ1-4; size: -; V: TRBV28; D: -; DNA: TGTGCCAGCAGCGCCGGGGGGAGGGCCCATGAAAAACTGTTTTTT; CDR3: CASSAGGRAHEKLFF
length: 13; J: TRBJ2-3; size: -; V: TRBV2; D: -; DNA: TGTGCCAGCAGGGTAGAAGGGGGGGCCGCGCAGTATTTT; CDR3: CASRVEGGAAQYF
length: 14; J: TRBJ2-2; size: -; V: TRBV14; D: TRBD2; DNA: TGTGCCAGCAGCCTACTAGCGGCCACCGGGGAGCTGTTTTTT; CDR3: CASSLLAATGELFF
length: 16; J: TRBJ2-7; size: -; V: TRBV1; D: -; DNA: TGCACCAGCAGCCAAGATTCACAGGCGAGGTTCTACGAGCAGTACTTC; CDR3: CTSSQDSQARFYEQYF
length: 13; J: TRBJ1-1; size: -; V: TRBV7-9; D: TRBD1; DNA: TGTGCCAGCAGCTTAGTAGGGCCAGGGGGTTCGGGATTT; CDR3: CASSLVGPGGSGF
length: 12; J: TRBJ2-2; size: -; V: TRBV2; D: -; DNA: TGTGCCAGCCGGGGGGCGACCGGGGAGCTGTTTTTT; CDR3: CASRGATGELFF
length: 15; J: TRBJ2-7; size: -; V: TRBV4-2; D: TRBD1; DNA: TGTGCCAGCAGCCAAGATGGAACAGGGGTTTACGAGCAGTACTTC; CDR3: CASSQDGTGVYEQYF
length: 21; J: TRBJ2-7; size: -; V: TRBV28; D: -; DNA: TGTGCCAGCAGTCGAGGGTACGGAGCATTAGGACCGACGACACTTATGTACGAGCAGTACTTC; CDR3: CASSRGYGALGPTTLMYEQYF
length: 14; J: TRBJ1-3; size: -; V: TRBV19; D: -; DNA: TGTGCCAGTAGCCCGACACAGGCCGGAGTCACCATATATTTT; CDR3: CASSPTQAGVTIYF
length: 14; J: TRBJ2-3; size: -; V: TRBV2; D: -; DNA: TGTGCCAACGAGAGGGCACAAAACACAGATACGCAGTATTTT; CDR3: CANERAQNTDTQYF
length: 13; J: TRBJ1-2; size: few; V: TRBV6-4; D: TRBD1; DNA: TGTGCCAGCAGACAGGGGATGGGGTATGGCTACACCTTC; CDR3: CASRQGMGYGYTF
length: 13; J: TRBJ2-7; size: -; V: TRBV28; D: -; DNA: TGTGCCAGCAGCCCCCCCGGAGGCTACGAGCAGTACTTC; CDR3: CASSPPGGYEQYF
length: 14; J: TRBJ1-2; size: -; V: TRBV19; D: -; DNA: TGTGCCAGTAGTGTGACAGAAACTAACTATGGCTACACCTTC; CDR3: CASSVTETNYGYTF
length: 17; J: TRBJ2-1; size: -; V: TRBV3-1/TRBV3-2; D: -; DNA: TGTGCCAGCAGCCGACGTGGAGGGACTTCCTCCTACAATGAGCAGTTCTTC; CDR3: CASSRRGGTSSYNEQFF
length: 18; J: TRBJ1-6; size: -; V: TRBV27; D: -; DNA: TGTGCCAGCAGTTCCCGACTAAAATCGGGATACTATAATTCACCCCTCCACTTT; CDR3: CASSSRLKSGYYNSPLHF
length: 16; J: TRBJ2-1; size: -; V: TRBV5-1; D: TRBD2; DNA: TGCGCCAGCAGCTTGGAGACTAGCGGGGCCTACAATGAGCAGTTCTTC; CDR3: CASSLETSGAYNEQFF
length: 16; J: TRBJ1-2; size: -; V: TRBV30; D: TRBD1; DNA: TGTGCCTGGAGTGAATCGAGGGGGCGCCTAAACTATGGCTACACCTTC; CDR3: CAWSESRGRLNYGYTF
length: 16; J: TRBJ1-1; size: -; V: TRBV15; D: TRBD1; DNA: TGTGCCACCAGCAGTCACAGGGGGAAAGTGGGTACTGAAGCTTTCTTT; CDR3: CATSSHRGKVGTEAFF
length: 17; J: TRBJ1-3; size: large; V: TRBV7-6; D: -; DNA: TGTGCCAGCAGCTTTCAAGCAGGGGAGCCCTCTGGAAACACCATATATTTT; CDR3: CASSFQAGEPSGNTIYF
length: 14; J: TRBJ2-1; size: once; V: TRBV14; D: TRBD2; DNA: TGTGCCAGCAGCCCGGTGGTAGCGGGTAATGAGCAGTTCTTC; CDR3: CASSPVVAGNEQFF
length: 15; J: TRBJ2-7; size: -; V: TRBV27; D: TRBD2; DNA: TGTGCCAGCAGTTTGGCGGGTAGCGGGATTTACGAGCAGTACTTC; CDR3: CASSLAGSGIYEQYF
length: 19; J: TRBJ2-3; size: -; V: TRBV6-2/TRBV6-3; D: TRBD2; DNA: TGTGCCAGCAGTTACCTACTAGCGGGAGATGGAGGCTTCTCAGATACGCAGTATTTT; CDR3: CASSYLLAGDGGFSDTQYF
length: 14; J: TRBJ2-2; size: -; V: TRBV14; D: TRBD1; DNA: TGTGCCAGCAGTGGGACAGGCAACACCGGGGAGCTGTTTTTT; CDR3: CASSGTGNTGELFF
length: 14; J: TRBJ1-3; size: -; V: TRBV7-2; D: -; DNA: TGTGCCAGCAGCCAGACAGTCTCTGGAAACACCATATATTTT; CDR3: CASSQTVSGNTIYF
length: 13; J: TRBJ2-2; size: -; V: TRBV7-3; D: -; DNA: TGTGCCAGCAGCTCAAGCGGAGGCGGGGAGCTGTTTTTT; CDR3: CASSSSGGGELFF
length: 13; J: TRBJ1-6; size: -; V: TRBV4-3; D: -; DNA: TGCGCCAGCAGCCAAGACGCCGGTTCACCCCTCCACTTT; CDR3: CASSQDAGSPLHF
length: 15; J: TRBJ2-4; size: -; V: TRBV28; D: -; DNA: TGTGCCAGCAGTTTAATAGCAGGGGCTAAGAACATTCAGTACTTC; CDR3: CASSLIAGAKNIQYF
length: 15; J: TRBJ2-1; size: -; V: TRBV28; D: -; DNA: TGTGCCAGCACCTCAAATGGCCTAGTGAGCAATGAGCAGTTCTTC; CDR3: CASTSNGLVSNEQFF
length: 18; J: TRBJ1-5; size: -; V: TRBV7-9; D: TRBD1; DNA: TGTGCCAGCAGCTTAACCCCGGGACAGGGGGCGCGGGGGCAGCCCCAGCATTTT; CDR3: CASSLTPGQGARGQPQHF
length: 11; J: TRBJ1-2; size: -; V: TRBV29-1; D: -; DNA: TGCAGCGTTGCCGGGTCCGATGGCTACACCTTC; CDR3: CSVAGSDGYTF
length: 17; J: TRBJ1-5; size: -; V: TRBV28; D: TRBD1; DNA: TGTGCCAGCAGTTTAGAGGACAGGGGGCAGGGCAATCAGCCCCAGCATTTT; CDR3: CASSLEDRGQGNQPQHF
length: 18; J: TRBJ2-6; size: -; V: TRBV7-2; D: TRBD1; DNA: TGTGCCAGCAGCTTCCGACAGGGCGATCCTGCTGGGGCCAACGTCCTGACTTTC; CDR3: CASSFRQGDPAGANVLTF
length: 12; J: TRBJ2-3; size: -; V: TRBV2; D: -; DNA: TGTGCCAGCAACCCTGGAGGGGATACGCAGTATTTT; CDR3: CASNPGGDTQYF